This is a list of T cell receptor beta chains from one sample in a study of blood T cell repertoires in COVID-19. Profiling relied on immunoSEQ multiplex PCR, and the TCRdb table lists in-frame clones only, not all of them. The sample has 95,000 to 150,000 clones; approximately 70% are singletons. Sequencing was carried out using peripheral blood. These receptors were obtained from a human donor with acute or convalescent COVID-19. The donor label of this sample is uncertain. CDR3s include the opening cysteine and the closing phenylalanine or tryptophan. A D gene is named only where the DNA matches it firmly. Some rows have no size entry. The others give once, few or many, or a class for an expanded clone.

v_gene	abundance	d_gene	j_gene	CDR3aa	CDR3nt
TRBV2	-	TRBD1	TRBJ2-7	CASIQAGRGLEQYF	TGTGCCAGCATCCAAGCCGGCAGGGGGCTCGAGCAGTACTTC
TRBV5-1	-	-	TRBJ1-2	CASSLANTVGTSGYGYTF	TGCGCCAGCAGCTTGGCCAATACAGTCGGAACTTCGGGATATGGCTACACCTTC
TRBV11-2	few	TRBD2	TRBJ2-5	CASSFGLAGEETQYF	TGTGCCAGCAGCTTCGGACTAGCGGGGGAAGAGACCCAGTACTTC
TRBV2	once	TRBD1	TRBJ1-5	CASREQTGGSNQPQHF	TGTGCCAGCAGGGAGCAGACAGGGGGTAGCAATCAGCCCCAGCATTTT
TRBV24-1	-	-	TRBJ2-6	CATERSSGANVLTF	TGTGCCACCGAGCGGAGCTCTGGGGCCAACGTCCTGACTTTC
TRBV7-2	once	-	TRBJ1-6	CASSSYSSGSNSPLHF	TGTGCCAGCAGCTCCTACTCTTCAGGGTCTAATTCACCCCTCCACTTT
TRBV10-2	once	TRBD1	TRBJ1-5	CASKPLAGTGDNQPQHF	TGCGCCAGCAAACCCCTTGCGGGGACAGGGGACAATCAGCCCCAGCATTTT
TRBV7-8	once	-	TRBJ1-6	CASSLVQTIGGVNNSPLHF	TGTGCCAGCAGCTTAGTACAAACTATCGGGGGGGTGAATAATTCACCCCTCCACTTT
TRBV29-1	-	TRBD1	TRBJ2-7	CSVVKGTGSYEQYF	TGCAGCGTTGTAAAGGGGACAGGTTCCTACGAGCAGTACTTC
TRBV5-4	-	TRBD1	TRBJ2-3	CASSPGQITDTQYF	TGTGCCAGCAGCCCGGGACAGATCACAGATACGCAGTATTTT
TRBV3-1/TRBV3-2	once	TRBD1	TRBJ1-4	CASSATGGANEKLFF	TGTGCCAGCAGCGCTACAGGGGGCGCAAATGAAAAACTGTTTTTT
TRBV28	few	-	TRBJ2-7	CASRLSPGHLPYEQYF	TGTGCCAGCCGATTGTCACCGGGACATCTACCTTACGAGCAGTACTTC
TRBV28	-	-	TRBJ1-5	CASSFPGAGSNQPQHF	TGTGCCAGCAGTTTTCCAGGGGCTGGGAGCAATCAGCCCCAGCATTTT
TRBV5-1	-	-	TRBJ2-6	CASSSRGVAGANVLTF	TGCGCCAGCAGCTCCAGGGGGGTGGCAGGGGCCAACGTCCTGACTTTC
TRBV18	-	-	TRBJ1-1	CASSPGQPRGNTEAFF	TGTGCCAGCTCACCCGGACAGCCGAGGGGGAACACTGAAGCTTTCTTT
TRBV19	-	-	TRBJ2-2	CASSARQISEELFF	TGTGCCAGTAGTGCCAGACAGATCTCCGAGGAGCTGTTTTTT
TRBV5-1	few	-	TRBJ2-2	CASSLDPGADGELFF	TGCGCCAGCAGCTTGGATCCAGGGGCAGACGGGGAGCTGTTTTTT
TRBV11-2	-	-	TRBJ2-1	CASSLAYGVSSYNEQFF	TGTGCCAGCAGCTTAGCTTACGGGGTGAGCTCCTACAATGAGCAGTTCTTC
TRBV13	-	-	TRBJ1-1	CASSPRENTEAFF	TGTGCCAGCAGCCCGAGGGAGAACACTGAAGCTTTCTTT
TRBV30	many	-	TRBJ1-6	CAWHKGPGAPLHF	TGTGCCTGGCACAAGGGGCCTGGCGCACCCCTCCACTTT
TRBV7-9	-	-	TRBJ2-2	CASSRGQNTGELFF	TGTGCCAGCAGCCGGGGACAGAACACCGGGGAGCTGTTTTTT
TRBV4-2	-	TRBD2	TRBJ2-3	CASSPLGRGGYTDTQYF	TGTGCCAGCAGCCCACTTGGGCGGGGGGGTTACACAGATACGCAGTATTTT
TRBV18	-	TRBD2	TRBJ2-1	CASSPGTGGSNEQFF	TGTGCCAGCTCACCAGGGACGGGGGGGAGCAATGAGCAGTTCTTC
TRBV28	-	-	TRBJ2-1	CASSQSIGRANEQFF	TGTGCCAGCAGTCAGAGTATTGGCAGGGCGAATGAGCAGTTCTTC
TRBV7-9	-	-	TRBJ1-2	CASSLVRGDGYTF	TGTGCCAGCAGCTTAGTGCGGGGCGACGGCTACACCTTC
TRBV7-9	-	TRBD1	TRBJ2-1	CASSLGTGDPTYNEQFF	TGTGCCAGCAGCTTAGGGACAGGGGACCCGACCTACAATGAGCAGTTCTTC
TRBV19	-	TRBD2	TRBJ2-1	CASRGLAGPAQFF	TGTGCCAGTAGAGGACTAGCGGGACCCGCGCAGTTCTTC
TRBV7-9	-	TRBD2	TRBJ2-5	CASSLGLAGETQYF	TGTGCCAGCAGCTTAGGTCTAGCGGGGGAGACCCAGTACTTC
TRBV7-8	-	-	TRBJ1-2	CASSPTLPANYGYTF	TGTGCCAGCAGCCCCACCCTTCCAGCTAACTATGGCTACACCTTC
TRBV6-1	-	-	TRBJ1-1	CASSEGAMNTEAFF	TGTGCCAGCAGTGAGGGGGCCATGAACACTGAAGCTTTCTTT
TRBV5-1	-	TRBD1	TRBJ1-1	CASSTDLTGATEAFF	TGCGCCAGCAGCACGGACCTAACAGGGGCCACTGAAGCTTTCTTT
TRBV4-1	-	-	TRBJ1-1	CASSQGLARQPNTEAFF	TGCGCCAGCAGCCAAGGTCTGGCCAGACAACCGAACACTGAAGCTTTCTTT
TRBV7-2	many	-	TRBJ1-1	CASSLGGVGAWTEAFF	TGTGCCAGCAGCTTAGGAGGAGTAGGGGCGTGGACTGAAGCTTTCTTT
TRBV7-9	few	TRBD1	TRBJ1-3	CASSQGESGNTIYF	TGTGCCAGCAGCCAGGGGGAGTCTGGAAACACCATATATTTT
TRBV12-3/TRBV12-4	-	-	TRBJ1-1	CASTRGFVAEAFF	TGTGCCAGCACCCGGGGGTTTGTGGCTGAAGCTTTCTTT
TRBV2	few	TRBD1	TRBJ1-4	CASRGAPTGLEANEKLFF	TGTGCCAGCAGAGGAGCCCCGACAGGGCTCGAGGCTAATGAAAAACTGTTTTTT
TRBV2	-	TRBD2	TRBJ2-5	CASSLAGGQETQYF	TGTGCCAGCAGTCTAGCGGGGGGGCAAGAGACCCAGTACTTC
TRBV6-5	-	-	TRBJ1-5	CASSYTGGANQPQHF	TGTGCCAGCAGTTACACGGGGGGGGCCAATCAGCCCCAGCATTTT
TRBV18	-	-	TRBJ1-1	CASSPPGGMNTEAFF	TGTGCCAGCTCACCACCGGGGGGTATGAACACTGAAGCTTTCTTT
TRBV18	-	TRBD1	TRBJ1-1	CASSLTSGGRTEAFF	TGTGCCAGCTCACTTACCTCAGGGGGCAGGACTGAAGCTTTCTTT
TRBV5-1	-	TRBD1	TRBJ1-3	CASSPGTGGNTIYF	TGCGCCAGCAGCCCAGGGACAGGCGGAAACACCATATATTTT
TRBV7-3	-	TRBD2	TRBJ2-5	CASSLGQAGGQETQYF	TGTGCCAGCAGCTTAGGTCAAGCGGGGGGGCAAGAGACCCAGTACTTC
TRBV18	-	-	TRBJ1-1	CASSPTLGADTEAFF	TGTGCCAGCTCACCAACGTTGGGGGCGGACACTGAAGCTTTCTTT
TRBV18	-	TRBD1	TRBJ2-1	CASSPGQGYNEQFF	TGTGCCAGCTCACCGGGACAGGGATATAATGAGCAGTTCTTC
TRBV12-3/TRBV12-4	-	-	TRBJ1-2	CASSLYEGYTF	TGTGCCAGCAGTTTATATGAGGGCTACACCTTC
TRBV21-1	many	-	TRBJ1-2	CASSTNQGLSYGYTF	TGTGCCAGCAGCACTAATCAGGGACTTAGCTATGGCTACACCTTC
TRBV7-2	few	-	TRBJ2-5	CASSLARGQETQYF	TGTGCCAGCAGCTTAGCACGGGGGCAAGAGACCCAGTACTTC
TRBV12-3/TRBV12-4	-	-	TRBJ2-5	CASSPTSGLAQYF	TGTGCCAGCAGTCCCACTTCGGGTTTGGCCCAGTACTTC